This T cell receptor (beta chain) was identified in a study of cytomegalovirus exposure and HLA in healthy donors. Study-wide context: The platform used for the roughly 120 validation repertoires matched that of the roughly 670 first-cohort repertoires, a later analysis reported. Study-wide points: A classifier reportedly called cytomegalovirus status with high sensitivity and specificity. That first-cohort TCR clusters tended to co-occur in the 95 to 150 validation repertoires was found in a later analysis.

V was cut by 5 bases and J by 3 bases, with 9 bases left in between. Germline V CDR1 and CDR2: GTSNPN, SVGIG (reference sequence). The CDR3 is made up of 12 amino acids. This table comes from immunoSEQ multiplex PCR, and its TCRdb copy is limited to in-frame clones, with some not included. The sample lists roughly 90,000 clones; approximately 93% were seen once. A word on this clone: Antigen specificity is unknown.

The TCR comes from a woman in her 30s in good health and CMV-seropositive. This chain links TRBV30 with TRBJ2-3, with TRBD2 as a possible D gene (5 bases). The sequenced sample was PBMCs. The CDR3 nucleotides are TGTGCCTGGGAACCGGGGACAGATACGCAGTATTTT. It codes for CAWEPGTDTQYF.